The source of this T cell receptor (beta chain) is a study of blood T cell repertoires in COVID-19. Across the study: Acute and convalescent COVID-19 samples came from the United States, Italy and Spain. T cells, B-cell-depleted T cells, or PBMCs supplied cDNA or gDNA.

The table came from immunoSEQ multiplex PCR; TCRdb's copy has only in-frame clones and leaves some out. The sample lists fewer than 200,000 clones, around nine tenths occurring once. The CDR3 sequence is 15 residues long. V lost 2 bases, J lost 4 bases, and 12 bases lay in between. Per germline, CDR1 MNHNS and CDR2 SASEGT. The TCR comes from a man aged 35 to 55 with active or convalescent COVID-19. The sample comprised peripheral blood. The chain carries TRBV6-1 and TRBJ1-3; D is perhaps TRBD1 (6 bases). The chain's CDR3 is CASSELGAAGNTIYF. The CDR3 DNA is TGTGCCAGCAGTGAATTGGGGGCCGCAGGAAACACCATATATTTT.